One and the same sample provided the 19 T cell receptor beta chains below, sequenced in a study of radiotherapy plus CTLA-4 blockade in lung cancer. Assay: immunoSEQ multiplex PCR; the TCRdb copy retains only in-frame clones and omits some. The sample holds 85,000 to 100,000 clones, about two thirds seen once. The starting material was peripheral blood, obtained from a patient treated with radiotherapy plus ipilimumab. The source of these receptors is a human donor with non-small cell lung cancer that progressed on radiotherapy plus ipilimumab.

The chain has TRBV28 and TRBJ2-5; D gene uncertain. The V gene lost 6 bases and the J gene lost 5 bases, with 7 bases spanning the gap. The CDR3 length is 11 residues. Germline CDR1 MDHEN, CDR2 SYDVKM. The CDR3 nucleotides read TGTGCCAGCAGAGAGGTTGAGACCCAGTACTTC. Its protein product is CASREVETQYF.

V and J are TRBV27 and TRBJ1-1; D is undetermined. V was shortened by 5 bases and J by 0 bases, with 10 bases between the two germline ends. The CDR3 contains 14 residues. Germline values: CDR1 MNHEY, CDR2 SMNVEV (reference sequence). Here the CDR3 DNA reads TGTGCCAGCAGTCTTACCGCCATGAACACTGAAGCTTTCTTT. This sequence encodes CASSLTAMNTEAFF.

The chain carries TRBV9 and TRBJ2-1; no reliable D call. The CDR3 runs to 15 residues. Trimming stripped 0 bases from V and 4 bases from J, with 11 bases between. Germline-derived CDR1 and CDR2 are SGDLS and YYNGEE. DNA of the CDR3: TGTGCCAGCAGCGTAGCTCCGGGCCCGTACAATGAGCAGTTCTTC. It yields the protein CASSVAPGPYNEQFF.

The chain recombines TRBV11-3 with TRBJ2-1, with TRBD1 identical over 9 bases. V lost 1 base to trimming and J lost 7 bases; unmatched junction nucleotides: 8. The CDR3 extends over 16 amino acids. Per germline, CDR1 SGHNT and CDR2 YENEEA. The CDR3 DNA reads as TGTGCCAGCAGCTTAGGGGAAGGGACAGGGTCGAATGAGCAGTTCTTC. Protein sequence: CASSLGEGTGSNEQFF.

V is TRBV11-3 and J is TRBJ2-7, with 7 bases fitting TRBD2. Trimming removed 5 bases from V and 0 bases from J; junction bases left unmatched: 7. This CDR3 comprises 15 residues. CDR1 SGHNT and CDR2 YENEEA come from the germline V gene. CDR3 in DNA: TGTGCCAGCAGCCCCAACGGCGGGAGCTCCTACGAGCAGTACTTC. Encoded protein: CASSPNGGSSYEQYF.

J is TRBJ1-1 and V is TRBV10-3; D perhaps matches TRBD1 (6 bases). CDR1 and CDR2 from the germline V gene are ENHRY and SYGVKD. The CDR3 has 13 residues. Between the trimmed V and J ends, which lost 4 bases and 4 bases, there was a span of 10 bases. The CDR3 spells CAISGKGGTEAFF. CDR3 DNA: TGTGCCATCAGTGGAAAGGGGGGCACTGAAGCTTTCTTT.

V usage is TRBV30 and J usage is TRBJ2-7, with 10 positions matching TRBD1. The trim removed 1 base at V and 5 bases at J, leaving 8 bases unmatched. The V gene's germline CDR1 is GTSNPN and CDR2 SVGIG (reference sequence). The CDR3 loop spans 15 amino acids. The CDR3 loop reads CAWSASGTGDDEQYF. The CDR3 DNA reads TGTGCCTGGAGTGCCTCCGGGACAGGGGACGACGAGCAGTACTTC. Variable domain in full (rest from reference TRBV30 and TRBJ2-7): SQTIHQWPATLVQPVGSPLSLECTVEGTSNPNLYWYRQAAGRGLQLLFYSVGIGQISSEVPQNLSASRPQDRQFILSSKKLLLSDSGFYLCAWSASGTGDDEQYFGPGTRLTVT.

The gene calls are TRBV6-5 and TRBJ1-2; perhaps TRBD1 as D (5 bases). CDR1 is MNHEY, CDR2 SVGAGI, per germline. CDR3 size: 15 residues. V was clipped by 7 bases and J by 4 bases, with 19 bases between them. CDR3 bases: TGTGCCAGCACCGAAGCGAGGGGCGCTTCCTATGGCTACACCTTC. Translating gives CASTEARGASYGYTF.

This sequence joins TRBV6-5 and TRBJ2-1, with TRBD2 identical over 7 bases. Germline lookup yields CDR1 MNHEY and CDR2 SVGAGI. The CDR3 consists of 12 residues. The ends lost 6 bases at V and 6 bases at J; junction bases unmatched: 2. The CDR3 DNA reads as TGTGCCAGCAGCCCGGGGGGCAATGAGCAGTTCTTC. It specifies CASSPGGNEQFF.

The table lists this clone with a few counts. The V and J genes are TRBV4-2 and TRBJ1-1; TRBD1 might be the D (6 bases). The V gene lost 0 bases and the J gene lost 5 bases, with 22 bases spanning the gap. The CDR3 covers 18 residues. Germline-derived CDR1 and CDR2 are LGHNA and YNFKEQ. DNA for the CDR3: TGTGCCAGCAGCCAAGAGTTAATGGTGGGGGGCTCTCGAACTGAAGCTTTCTTT. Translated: CASSQELMVGGSRTEAFF.

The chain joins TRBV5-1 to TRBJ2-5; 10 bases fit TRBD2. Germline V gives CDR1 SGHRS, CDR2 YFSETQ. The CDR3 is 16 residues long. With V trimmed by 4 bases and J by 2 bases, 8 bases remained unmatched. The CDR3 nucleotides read TGCGCCAGCAGCCCCGGGACTAGCGTCTGGCAAGAGACCCAGTACTTC. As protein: CASSPGTSVWQETQYF.

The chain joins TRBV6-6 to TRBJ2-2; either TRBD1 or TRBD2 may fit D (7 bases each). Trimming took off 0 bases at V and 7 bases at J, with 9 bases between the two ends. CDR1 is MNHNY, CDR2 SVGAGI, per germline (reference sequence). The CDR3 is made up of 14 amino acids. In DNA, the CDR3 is TGTGCCAGCAGTTACTCCAGGGGGGGCGGGGAGCTGTTTTTT. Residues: CASSYSRGGGELFF.

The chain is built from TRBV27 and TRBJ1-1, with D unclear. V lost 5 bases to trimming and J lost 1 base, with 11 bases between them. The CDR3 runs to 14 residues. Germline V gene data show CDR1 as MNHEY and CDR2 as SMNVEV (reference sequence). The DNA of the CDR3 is TGTGCCAGCAGTCGAGGACTCTCGAACACTGAAGCTTTCTTT. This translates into CASSRGLSNTEAFF.

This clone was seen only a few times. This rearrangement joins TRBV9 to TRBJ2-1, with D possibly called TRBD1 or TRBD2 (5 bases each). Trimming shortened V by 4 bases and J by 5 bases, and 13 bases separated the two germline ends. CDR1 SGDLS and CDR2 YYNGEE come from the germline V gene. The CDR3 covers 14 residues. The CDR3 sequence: CASSPWDGDNEQFF. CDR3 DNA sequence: TGTGCCAGCAGCCCCTGGGACGGGGACAATGAGCAGTTCTTC.

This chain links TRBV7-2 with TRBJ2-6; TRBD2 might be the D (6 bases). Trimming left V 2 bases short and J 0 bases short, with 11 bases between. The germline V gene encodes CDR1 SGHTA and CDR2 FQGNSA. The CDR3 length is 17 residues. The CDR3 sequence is CASSLHGEVSGANVLTF. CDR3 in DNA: TGTGCCAGCAGCTTACACGGGGAGGTCTCTGGGGCCAACGTCCTGACTTTC.

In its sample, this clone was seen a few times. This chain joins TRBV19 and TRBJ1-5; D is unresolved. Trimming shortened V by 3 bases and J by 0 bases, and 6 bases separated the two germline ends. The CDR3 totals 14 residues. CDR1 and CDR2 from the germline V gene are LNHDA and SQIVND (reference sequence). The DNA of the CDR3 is TGTGCCAGTAGTATGTGGGATAGCAATCAGCCCCAGCATTTT. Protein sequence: CASSMWDSNQPQHF.

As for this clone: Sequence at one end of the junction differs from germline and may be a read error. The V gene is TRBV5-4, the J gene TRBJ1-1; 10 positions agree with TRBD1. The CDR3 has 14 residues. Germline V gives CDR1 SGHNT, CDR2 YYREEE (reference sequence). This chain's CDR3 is CASSIPDRGAEAFF. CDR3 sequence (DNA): TGTGCCAGCAGCATACCGGACAGGGGGGCTGAGGCTTTCTTT. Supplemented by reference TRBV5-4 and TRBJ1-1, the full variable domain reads ETGVTQSPTHLIKTRGQQVTLRCSSQSGHNTVSWYQQALGQGPQFIFQYYREEENGRGNFPPRFSGLQFPNYSSELNVNALELDDSALYLCASSIPDRGAEAFFGQGTRLTVV.

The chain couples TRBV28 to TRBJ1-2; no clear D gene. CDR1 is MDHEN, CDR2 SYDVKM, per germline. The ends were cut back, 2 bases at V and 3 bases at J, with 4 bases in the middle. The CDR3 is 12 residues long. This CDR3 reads CASSLAHYGYTF. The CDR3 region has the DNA TGTGCCAGCAGTTTAGCTCACTATGGCTACACCTTC.

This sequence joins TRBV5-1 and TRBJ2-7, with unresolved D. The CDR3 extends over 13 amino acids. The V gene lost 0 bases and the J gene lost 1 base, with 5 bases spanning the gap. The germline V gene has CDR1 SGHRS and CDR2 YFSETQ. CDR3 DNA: TGCGCCAGCAGCTTGGGGGTATCCTACGAGCAGTACTTC. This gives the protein CASSLGVSYEQYF.